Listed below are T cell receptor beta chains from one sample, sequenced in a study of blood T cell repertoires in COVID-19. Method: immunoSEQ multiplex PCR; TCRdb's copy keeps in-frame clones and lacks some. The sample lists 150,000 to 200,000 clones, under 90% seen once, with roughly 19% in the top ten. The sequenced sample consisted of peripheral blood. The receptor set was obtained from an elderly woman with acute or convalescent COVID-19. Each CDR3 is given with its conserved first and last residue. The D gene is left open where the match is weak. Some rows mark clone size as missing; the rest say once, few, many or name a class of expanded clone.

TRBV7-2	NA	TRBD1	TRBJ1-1	TGTGCCAGCCGCCCTGGGGACAGCAACACTGAAGCTTTCTTT	CASRPGDSNTEAFF
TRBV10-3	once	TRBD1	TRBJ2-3	TGTGCCATCAGTGGACAGGGAGCAGATACGCAGTATTTT	CAISGQGADTQYF
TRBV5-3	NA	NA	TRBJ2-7	TGTGCCAGAAGGGGGCGGGGAAACTACGAGCAGTACTTC	CARRGRGNYEQYF
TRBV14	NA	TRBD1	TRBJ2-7	TGTGCCAGCAGCTGGGACAGCTTCTACGAGCAGTACTTC	CASSWDSFYEQYF
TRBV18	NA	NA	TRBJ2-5	TGTGCCAGCTCACCGGAGGAAGAGACCCAGTACTTC	CASSPEEETQYF
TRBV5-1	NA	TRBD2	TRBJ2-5	TGCGCCAGCAGCTTGTTCACCCCCGGCGGGGGTCTTTGGGAGACCCAGTACTTC	CASSLFTPGGGLWETQYF
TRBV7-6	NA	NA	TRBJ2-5	TGTGCCAGCAGCTTAAATCCGGGTGACCAAGAGACCCAGTACTTC	CASSLNPGDQETQYF
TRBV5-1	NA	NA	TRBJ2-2	TGCGCCAGCAGCGGGGGACTTACCACCGGGGAGCTGTTTTTT	CASSGGLTTGELFF
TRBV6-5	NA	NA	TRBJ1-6	TGTGCCAGCGGGCGGGTGAATAATTCACCCCTCCACTTT	CASGRVNNSPLHF
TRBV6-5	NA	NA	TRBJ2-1	TGTGCCAGCAGCGTACTCATTTGGAATGAGCAGTTCTTC	CASSVLIWNEQFF
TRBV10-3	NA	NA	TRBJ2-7	TGTGCCATCAGTGAGTCGACAGCGAGCGAGCAGTACTTC	CAISESTASEQYF
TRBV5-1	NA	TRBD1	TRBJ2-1	TGCGCCAGCAGCCTCCCAAGGACAGGACCTAATGAGCAGTTCTTC	CASSLPRTGPNEQFF
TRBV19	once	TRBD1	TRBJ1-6	TGTGCCAGTAGTACGACCGACAGGGGAAGTAGGAATTCACCCCTCCACTTT	CASSTTDRGSRNSPLHF
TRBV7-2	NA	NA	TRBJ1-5	TGTGCCAGCAGCTTAGGAGTTGGTCGCAGGCTTCGGGGTCAGCCCCAGCATTTT	CASSLGVGRRLRGQPQHF
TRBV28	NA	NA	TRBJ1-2	TGTGCCAGCACACAAGGGATACCGCTGGGGGCGCAGGACTATGGCTACACCTTC	CASTQGIPLGAQDYGYTF
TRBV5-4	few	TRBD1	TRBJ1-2	TGTGCCAGCAACTTAGACAGGGGCTATGGCTACACCTTC	CASNLDRGYGYTF
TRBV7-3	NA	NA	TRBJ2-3	TGTGCCAGCAGCTTAACGGGGGCTAGCACAGATACGCAGTATTTT	CASSLTGASTDTQYF
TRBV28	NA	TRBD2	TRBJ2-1	TGTGCCAGCAGTTTTGGATCTAGCGGGGTTTTTGGCTCCTACAATGAGCAGTTCTTC	CASSFGSSGVFGSYNEQFF
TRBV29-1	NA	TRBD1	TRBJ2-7	TGCAGCGTTTCCGGGACAGGGGCCTACGAGCAGTACTTC	CSVSGTGAYEQYF
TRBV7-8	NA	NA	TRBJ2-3	TGTGCCAGCAGCCCTAATACAGATACGCAGTATTTT	CASSPNTDTQYF
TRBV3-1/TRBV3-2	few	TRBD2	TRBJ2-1	TGTGCCAGCAGCCAATGGACTAGTGATCGAGATGAGCAGTTCTTC	CASSQWTSDRDEQFF
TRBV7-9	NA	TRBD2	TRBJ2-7	TGTGCCAGCAGCTCGGGACTAGCCTGGAATGAGGGTCGTACGTACTTC	CASSSGLAWNEGRTYF
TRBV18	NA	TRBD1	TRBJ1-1	TGTGCCAGCTCACCCGACAGGGCGGCTGAAGCTTTCTTT	CASSPDRAAEAFF
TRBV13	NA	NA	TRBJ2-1	TGTGCCAGCAGCATCCAGGGCATTGAGCAGTTCTTC	CASSIQGIEQFF
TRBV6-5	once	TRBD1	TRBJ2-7	TGTGCCAGCAGATCCGGGACAGGCTCCTACGAGCAGTACTTC	CASRSGTGSYEQYF
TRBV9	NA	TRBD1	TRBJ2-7	TGTGCCAGCAGCCCACTCCTCGGCGGTGGGACAGGGGCTCGTACGGCCTACGAGCAGTACTTC	CASSPLLGGGTGARTAYEQYF
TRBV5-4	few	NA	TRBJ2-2	TGTGCCAGCAGCTTGGGAGGGTTATTGAACACCGGGGAGCTGTTTTTT	CASSLGGLLNTGELFF
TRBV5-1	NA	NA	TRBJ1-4	TGCGCCAGCAGCTTGGCGGTCCAGGGAAGTGAAAAACTGTTTTTT	CASSLAVQGSEKLFF
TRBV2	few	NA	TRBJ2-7	TGTGCCAGCAGTGGGCGGTCTGGCCCCTACGAGCAGTACTTC	CASSGRSGPYEQYF
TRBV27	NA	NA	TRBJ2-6	TGTGCCAGCAGTTTGAGGCGGGGTTTTGGGGCCAACGTCCTGACTTTC	CASSLRRGFGANVLTF
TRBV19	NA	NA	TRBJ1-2	TGTGCCAGTAGTATAGGCGCGGGCAGGTCAGAAGGGCGATATGGCTACACCTTC	CASSIGAGRSEGRYGYTF
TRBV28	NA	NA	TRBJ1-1	TGTGCCAGCAGTTTATCCGACAGGACCACTGAAGCTTTCTTT	CASSLSDRTTEAFF
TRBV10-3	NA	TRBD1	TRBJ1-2	TGTGCCACCCAGGGGGACGATTTTGGCTACACCTTC	CATQGDDFGYTF
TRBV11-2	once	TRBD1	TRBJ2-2	TGTGCCAGCAGCAACCCCGACAGGGCCCCCGGGGAGCTGTTTTTT	CASSNPDRAPGELFF
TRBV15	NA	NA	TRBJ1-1	TGTGCCACCAGCAGAGATCAGGGACAGAACACTGAAGCTTTCTTT	CATSRDQGQNTEAFF
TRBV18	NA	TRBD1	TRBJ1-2	TGTGCCAGCGCCCCTTTTCAGGGGGCCGACGGGGGTGGCTACACCTTC	CASAPFQGADGGGYTF
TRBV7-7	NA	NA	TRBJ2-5	TGTGCTAGCAGCTCCCCCATGCCCGAGGTGCAAGAGACCCAGTACTTC	CASSSPMPEVQETQYF
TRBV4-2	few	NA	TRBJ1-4	TGTGCCAGCAGCCACCTCGGGAAGCTGTTTTTT	CASSHLGKLFF
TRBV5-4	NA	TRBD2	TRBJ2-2	TGTGCCAGCAGCGCTCCTAGCGGGAGGGCCGGGCCCGGGGAGCTGTTTTTT	CASSAPSGRAGPGELFF
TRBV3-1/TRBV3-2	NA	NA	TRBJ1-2	TGTGCCAGCAGCCGGGGGGTGAGTAGCTATGGCTACACCTTC	CASSRGVSSYGYTF
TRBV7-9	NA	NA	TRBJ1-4	TGTGCCAGCAGCTTAATTGGAGGGGAGAATGAAAAACTGTTTTTT	CASSLIGGENEKLFF
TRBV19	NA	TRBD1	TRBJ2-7	TGTGCCAGTAGTGTGTCCGCGACAGGGAGCTACGAGCAGTACTTC	CASSVSATGSYEQYF
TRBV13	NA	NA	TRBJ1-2	TGTGCCAGCAGCATCTCACGCGGACTCAACTATGGCTACACCTTC	CASSISRGLNYGYTF
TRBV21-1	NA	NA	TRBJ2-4	TGTGCCAGCAGCAAAGGGACTAGCGGGAAGGCGTACAAAACGAAAAACATTCAGTACTTC	CASSKGTSGKAYKTKNIQYF
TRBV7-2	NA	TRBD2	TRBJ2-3	TGTGCCAGCGAGTTACGACTAGCCCACACAGATACGCAGTATTTT	CASELRLAHTDTQYF
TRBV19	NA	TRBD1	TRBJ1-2	TGTGCCAGTAGTATATCCGGGACAGACCCCTATGGCTACACCTTC	CASSISGTDPYGYTF
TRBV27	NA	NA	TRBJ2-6	TGTGCCAGCAGATTCAATGCTGGGGCCAACGTCCTGACTTTC	CASRFNAGANVLTF
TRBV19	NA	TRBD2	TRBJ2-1	TGTGCCAGTAGTGGAGAGCGGGGGGAGTACAATGAGCAGTTCTTC	CASSGERGEYNEQFF
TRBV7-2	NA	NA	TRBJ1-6	TGTGCCAGCAGCTTAGACCGGACGGAGTCAGGGTCACCCCTCCACTTT	CASSLDRTESGSPLHF
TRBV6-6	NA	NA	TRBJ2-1	TGTGCCAGCCGAAGTGGGCGGGGTGGGAATGAGCAGTTCTTC	CASRSGRGGNEQFF
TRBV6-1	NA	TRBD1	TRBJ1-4	TGTGCCAGCAGTGTAGGGACAGGTACACCTAATGAAAAACTGTTTTTT	CASSVGTGTPNEKLFF
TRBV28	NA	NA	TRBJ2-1	TGTGCCAGCAGTTTAAGACAGAGAGATGAGCAGTTCTTC	CASSLRQRDEQFF
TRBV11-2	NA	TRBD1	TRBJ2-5	TGTGCCAGCAGCTTAGATTTTCTATTCGGGACAGGGGGCCGGGGGGAGACCCAGTACTTC	CASSLDFLFGTGGRGETQYF
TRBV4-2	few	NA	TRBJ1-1	TGTGCCAGCAGCCAAGATCCTAACACTGAAGCTTTCTTT	CASSQDPNTEAFF